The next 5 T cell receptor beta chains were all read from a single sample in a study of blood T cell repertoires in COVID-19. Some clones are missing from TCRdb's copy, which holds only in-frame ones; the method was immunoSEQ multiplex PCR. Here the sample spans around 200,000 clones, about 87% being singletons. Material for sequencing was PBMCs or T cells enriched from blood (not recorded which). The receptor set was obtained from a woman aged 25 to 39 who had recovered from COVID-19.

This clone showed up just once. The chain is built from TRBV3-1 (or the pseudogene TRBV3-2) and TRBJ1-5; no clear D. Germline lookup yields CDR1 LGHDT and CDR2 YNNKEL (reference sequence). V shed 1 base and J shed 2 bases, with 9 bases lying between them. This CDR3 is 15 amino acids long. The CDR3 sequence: CASSQGERGNQPQHF. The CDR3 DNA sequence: TGTGCCAGCAGCCAAGGGGAGCGAGGCAATCAGCCCCAGCATTTT.

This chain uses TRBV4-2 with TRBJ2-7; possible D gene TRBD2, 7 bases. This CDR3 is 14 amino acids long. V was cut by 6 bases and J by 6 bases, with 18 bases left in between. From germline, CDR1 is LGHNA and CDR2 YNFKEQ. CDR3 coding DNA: TGTGCCAGCAGGAAAGGGGGGGAAGGTGGCGAGCAGTACTTC. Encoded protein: CASRKGGEGGEQYF.

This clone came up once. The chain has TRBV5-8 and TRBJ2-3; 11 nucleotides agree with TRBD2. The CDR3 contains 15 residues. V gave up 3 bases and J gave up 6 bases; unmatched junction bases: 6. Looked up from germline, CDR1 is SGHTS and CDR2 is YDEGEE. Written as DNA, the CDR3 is TGTGCCAGCAGCTATCTAGCGGGGGGTGGCGATACGCAGTATTTT. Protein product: CASSYLAGGGDTQYF. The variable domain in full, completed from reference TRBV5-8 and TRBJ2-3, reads EAGVTQSPTHLIKTRGQQATLRCSPISGHTSVYWYQQALGLGLQFLLWYDEGEERNRGNFPPRFSGRQFPNYSSELNVNALELEDSALYLCASSYLAGGGDTQYFGPGTRLTVL.

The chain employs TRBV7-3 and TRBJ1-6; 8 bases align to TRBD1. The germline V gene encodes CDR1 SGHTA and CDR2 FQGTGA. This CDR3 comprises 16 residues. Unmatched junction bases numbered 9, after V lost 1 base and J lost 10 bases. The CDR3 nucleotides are TGTGCCAGCAGCTTAAGTCTCGGACAGGGAGCCTCACCCCTCCACTTT. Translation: CASSLSLGQGASPLHF.

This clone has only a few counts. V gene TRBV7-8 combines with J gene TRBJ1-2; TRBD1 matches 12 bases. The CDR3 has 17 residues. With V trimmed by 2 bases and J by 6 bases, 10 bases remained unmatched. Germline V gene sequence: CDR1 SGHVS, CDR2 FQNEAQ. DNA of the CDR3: TGTGCCAGCAGCTTACGATTCAACCGGGACAGGGGGCATGGCTACACCTTC. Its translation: CASSLRFNRDRGHGYTF.